These T cell receptor beta chains were read from a single sample in a study of cytomegalovirus exposure and HLA in healthy donors. Generated by immunoSEQ multiplex PCR, the TCRdb table keeps only in-frame clones and is missing some. This sample carries under 200,000 clones, around 80% of them seen once, and the ten largest clones take 1%. Sequencing was performed on PBMCs. Receptor source: a woman aged 50 to 65 in good health and CMV-seropositive. Both conserved end residues are part of each CDR3. D genes are given only for firm matches. The size entry is marked missing in some rows and otherwise reads once, few, many or a size class.

abundance,d_gene,v_gene,j_gene,CDR3nt,CDR3aa
.,.,TRBV19,TRBJ2-1,TGTGCCAGTAAGGTCGGGGGTTCCTACAATGAGCAGTTCTTC,CASKVGGSYNEQFF
.,.,TRBV28,TRBJ2-5,TGTGCCACCGAGGCACAGTGGGGCCCTCAAGAGACCCAGTACTTC,CATEAQWGPQETQYF
.,.,TRBV15,TRBJ2-1,TGTGCCACCAGCAGAGATAACGTCTTTCGGGACATAAAAGCCTACAATGAGCAGTTCTTC,CATSRDNVFRDIKAYNEQFF
.,TRBD1,TRBV9,TRBJ1-2,TGTGCCAGCAGCGTAGGCTCCCGGACAGGGTACGGCTACACCTTC,CASSVGSRTGYGYTF
.,.,TRBV19,TRBJ2-7,TGTGCCAGTAGTATAGATCACGGCGGACTCTACGAGCAGTACTTC,CASSIDHGGLYEQYF
.,TRBD1,TRBV5-4,TRBJ1-3,TGTGCCAGCAGCAGTCAACAGGGGGCAAGTGGAAACACCATATATTTT,CASSSQQGASGNTIYF
.,TRBD1,TRBV9,TRBJ1-1,TGTGCCAGCAGCGGACAGGGTGGGATGAACACTGAAGCTTTCTTT,CASSGQGGMNTEAFF
.,TRBD1,TRBV7-3,TRBJ1-2,TGTGCCAGCAGCACGACGACAGGGGGAAACTATGGCTACACCTTC,CASSTTTGGNYGYTF
.,.,TRBV5-6,TRBJ2-2,TGTGCCAGCAGCCCTTATAGCGCGAACACCGGGGAGCTGTTTTTT,CASSPYSANTGELFF
.,TRBD2,TRBV11-2,TRBJ2-1,TGTGCCAGCAGCTCCATTTGGGGCGGGAGAGACAATGAGCAGTTCTTC,CASSSIWGGRDNEQFF
few,.,TRBV7-3,TRBJ2-6,TGTGCCAGCAGCCACGACAGCTCTGGGGCCAACGTCCTGACTTTC,CASSHDSSGANVLTF
.,TRBD1,TRBV7-2,TRBJ1-2,TGTGCCAGCAGCAACAGACAGGGGAACTACACCTTC,CASSNRQGNYTF
few,TRBD1,TRBV2,TRBJ1-4,TGTGCCAGCAGTCGGGACAGCCCTGTTGAAAAACTGTTTTTT,CASSRDSPVEKLFF
.,TRBD2,TRBV6-5,TRBJ2-3,TGTGCCAGCAGTTGGATAAGCGGGGGGGATACGCAGTATTTT,CASSWISGGDTQYF
few,.,TRBV5-1,TRBJ2-7,TGCGCCAGCAGCTTACAGGGAGTTGCCTACGAGCAGTACTTC,CASSLQGVAYEQYF
few,TRBD1,TRBV7-2,TRBJ1-2,TGTGCCAGCAGCTCAAACACCCCCGGGACAGACCGCTATGGCTACACCTTC,CASSSNTPGTDRYGYTF
.,TRBD1,TRBV5-4,TRBJ2-3,TGTGCCAGCAGCTTGGCCGAGACAGGGTTGGTCGGTACGCAGTATTTT,CASSLAETGLVGTQYF
.,.,TRBV5-4,TRBJ1-2,TGTGCCAGCAGCTTGAGTGGTCCGGGAGGCTATGGCTACACCTTC,CASSLSGPGGYGYTF
.,.,TRBV7-9,TRBJ1-1,TGTGCCAGCAGCGCTACAGGGATCACTGAAGCTTTCTTT,CASSATGITEAFF